This T cell receptor beta chain was identified during a study of blood T cell repertoires in COVID-19. Study summary: Sources were T cells, B-cell-depleted T cells, or PBMCs; the material itself was cDNA or gDNA.

Germline CDR1 and CDR2: SGHRS and YFSETQ. The CDR3 runs 15 residues. J was trimmed by 9 bases and V by 4 bases; bases with no gene match: 9. Only a few counts were recorded for this clone. Original data processing: Scientists estimated how many nucleated cells there were by amplifying reference gene primers. TCRdb's table, derived via immunoSEQ multiplex PCR, lists solely in-frame clones and lacks some. That table is the source of V, J and clone size, and D and trimming were worked out from the DNA. Of 250,000 or so clones listed, around 84% are singletons. Assignments of participants to cohorts depended upon their own reported clinical history.

This chain joins TRBV5-1 and TRBJ2-3, with 12 bases identical to TRBD1. The sequence was obtained from a woman aged 50 to 60 who had been exposed to COVID-19. The sample was PBMCs or T cells enriched from blood (not recorded which). CDR3 amino acids: CASSGPGQGASTQYF. The CDR3 DNA sequence: TGCGCCAGCAGCGGACCGGGACAGGGGGCTTCGACGCAGTATTTT. The full variable domain, completed using reference TRBV5-1 and TRBJ2-3, is KAGVTQTPRYLIKTRGQQVTLSCSPISGHRSVSWYQQTPGQGLQFLFEYFSETQRNKGNFPGRFSGRQFSNSRSEMNVSTLELGDSALYLCASSGPGQGASTQYFGPGTRLTVL.